Listed here are 11 T cell receptor beta chains from one sample, sequenced in a study of breast tumors, draining lymph nodes, adjacent tissues. Breast cancer patients provided tissue from their axillary draining lymph nodes. Using its own MiXCR run on the multiplex PCR reads, TCRdb lists one record per CDR3 protein. The data show more than 250,000 distinct CDR3 sequences, 30% to 35% seen once. The sequenced sample consisted of axillary lymph node tissue. The receptor source for this set is a female donor with breast cancer. Some clones in this sample may be carry-over from other donors' samples.

This clonotype was picked up many times. The chain has TRBV6-5 and TRBJ2-5; 9 bases match TRBD2. The J segment lost 1 base and the V segment lost 5 bases, leaving 8 bases of the junction unmatched. The CDR3 runs to 16 residues. In germline, CDR1 is MNHEY, CDR2 SVGAGI. CDR3 loop: CASSKMIAGVQETQYF. For the CDR3, the DNA is TGTGCCAGCAGTAAAATGATAGCGGGAGTCCAAGAGACCCAGTACTTC.

This clonotype has a count of ten or more. The genes are TRBV2 and TRBJ1-6, with a possible D match to TRBD1 (5 bases). CDR3 size: 15 residues. Germline CDR1 reads SNHLY; CDR2 reads FYNNEI. V dropped 6 bases and J dropped 1 base, with 10 bases sitting between them. In DNA form, the CDR3 reads TGTGCCAGCAGCCCGACAGAGTCCTATAATTCACCCCTCCACTTT. Translation gives CASSPTESYNSPLHF.

This CDR3 is CASSLVMTGATDTQYF. CDR3 DNA sequence: TGTGCCAGCAGCTTAGTTATGACAGGAGCAACAGATACGCAGTATTTT. The chain links TRBV7-9 to TRBJ2-3; weak D call: TRBD1 (6 bases). This CDR3 is 16 amino acids long. Trimming removed 1 base at V and 3 bases at J, with 14 bases between. Germline loops: CDR1 SEHNR, CDR2 FQNEAQ (reference sequence).

This clonotype occurred many times. The chain employs TRBV20-1 and TRBJ2-7, with no clear D. This CDR3 is built from 12 residues. The V gene's germline CDR1 is DFQATT and CDR2 SNEGSKA (reference sequence). V lost 3 bases, J lost 2 bases, and 8 bases lay in between. This CDR3 is CSASGGAYEQYF. The CDR3 DNA reads as TGCAGTGCTAGTGGCGGCGCCTACGAGCAGTACTTC.

This clonotype was seen repeatedly, ten times or more. The chain joins TRBV29-1 to TRBJ2-7; D might be TRBD2 (6 bases). V shed 7 bases and J shed 5 bases, with 21 bases lying between them. CDR3 length: 14 residues. Germline V gives CDR1 SQVTM, CDR2 ANQGSEA. DNA for the CDR3: TGCAGCGCAACACTTCTAGCGCGATCCGACGAGCAGTACTTC. This encodes CSATLLARSDEQYF.

This clonotype was recorded at least ten times. This chain links TRBV19 with TRBJ1-6; D ambiguous. The CDR3 loop spans 15 amino acids. CDR1 and CDR2 from the germline V gene are LNHDA and SQIVND (reference sequence). V was pared by 5 bases and J by 0 bases, with 8 bases between. CDR3 bases: TGTGCCAGTAGTCCCCTCGGCTCCTATAATTCACCCCTCCACTTT. This codes for CASSPLGSYNSPLHF.

The CDR3 spells CASSQDGTGGEQYF. CDR3 nucleotide sequence: TGTGCCAGCAGCCAAGATGGGACAGGGGGCGAGCAGTACTTC. The J gene is TRBJ2-7, the V gene TRBV3-1, with 11 nucleotides matching TRBD1. V dropped 0 bases and J dropped 6; count of bases not matched to a gene: 1. This CDR3 comprises 14 residues. Germline CDR1 LGHDT, CDR2 YNNKEL (reference sequence).

In this sample, this clonotype turned up many times. The chain has TRBV11-2 and TRBJ2-1; 7 bases are shared with TRBD2. The CDR3 is 14 amino acids. Trimming cost V 1 base and J 10 bases; bases outside gene matches: 7. Germline V gene data show CDR1 as SGHAT and CDR2 as FQNNGV. CDR3 region: CASSLGAGVGEQFF. DNA for the CDR3: TGTGCCAGCAGCTTAGGGGCGGGAGTAGGAGAGCAGTTCTTC.

As for this clonotype: It may be a read error: a sequence one base away is much more abundant. V gene TRBV29-1 combines with J gene TRBJ2-4, with D possibly TRBD2 on 6 matching bases. The germline V gene has CDR1 SQVTM and CDR2 ANQGSEA. This CDR3 has 13 amino acids. CDR3 in amino acids: CSVARGLSNTQYF. CDR3 nucleotides: TGCAGCGTTGCCCGGGGGTTATCGAACACTCAGTACTTC.

There are many counts of this clonotype. This chain joins TRBV7-8 and TRBJ1-2, with a tentative D call TRBD1 (5 bases). This CDR3 is built from 14 residues. The germline gives CDR1 SGHVS, CDR2 FQNEAQ. Trimming shortened V by 2 bases and J by 6 bases, and 13 bases separated the two germline ends. CDR3 coding DNA: TGTGCCAGCAGCTTAAGTAGGGGTTGGGATGGCTACACCTTC. Translation: CASSLSRGWDGYTF.

In its sample, this clonotype was seen a few times. The chain couples TRBV27 to TRBJ1-2; the match to TRBD1 covers 9 bases. The ends lost 8 bases at V and 3 bases at J; junction bases unmatched: 10. Germline CDR1 and CDR2: MNHEY and SMNVEV (reference sequence). The CDR3 consists of 15 residues. CDR3 residues: CASRRDRANYYGYTF. For the CDR3, the DNA is TGTGCCAGCCGCCGGGACAGGGCGAACTACTATGGCTACACCTTC.